Listed below are T cell receptor beta chains from one sample, sequenced in a study of immune cell composition in non-small cell lung cancer. TCRdb's copy holds only in-frame clones and misses some; the assay was immunoSEQ multiplex PCR. The sample lists about 1,800 clones, 80% occurring once. Source material: lung tumor tissue. These receptors all stem from a human donor with non-small cell lung cancer. Both conserved end residues are part of each CDR3. A D gene is named only where the DNA matches it firmly. The size field is filled for only some rows; it gives once, few, many or a size class.

D: TRBD1
size: -
V: TRBV28
J: TRBJ1-5
DNA: TGTGCCAGCATCACAGGGGCAGGGAAGCGAGGGAGCAATCAGCCCCAGCATTTT
CDR3: CASITGAGKRGSNQPQHF

D: -
size: -
V: TRBV28
J: TRBJ2-5
DNA: TGTGCCAGCAGTTTGTATGGTCAGGGGAAGGCCCAGTACTTC
CDR3: CASSLYGQGKAQYF

D: -
size: -
V: TRBV7-9
J: TRBJ2-7
DNA: TGTGCCAGCAGCTCCCACGGGATCTCCTACGAGCAGTACTTC
CDR3: CASSSHGISYEQYF

D: TRBD1
size: once
V: TRBV2
J: TRBJ2-1
DNA: TGTGCCTTACGAAGGGGGACAGCTGGGAACCAGTTCTTC
CDR3: CALRRGTAGNQFF

D: TRBD2
size: -
V: TRBV7-3
J: TRBJ2-3
DNA: TGTGCCAGCAGCCAACTAGCGGAGGGAGATACGCAGTATTTT
CDR3: CASSQLAEGDTQYF

D: TRBD2
size: -
V: TRBV29-1
J: TRBJ2-2
DNA: TGCAGCGTTTCCGGACTAGCGGGAGACCGGGAGCTGTTTTTT
CDR3: CSVSGLAGDRELFF

D: TRBD2
size: -
V: TRBV7-3
J: TRBJ2-1
DNA: TGTGCCAGCAGCTTGACTAGCGGGAGTAAGAATGAGCAGTTCTTC
CDR3: CASSLTSGSKNEQFF

D: -
size: -
V: TRBV21-1
J: TRBJ2-2
DNA: TGTGCCAGCAGCAAAGCGGGCCTAGCGGGAGCTAACGGGGAGCTGTTTTTT
CDR3: CASSKAGLAGANGELFF

D: -
size: few
V: TRBV4-1
J: TRBJ2-7
DNA: TGCGCCAGCAGCTCATGGGACACTAACTACGAGCAGTACTTC
CDR3: CASSSWDTNYEQYF

D: -
size: -
V: TRBV19
J: TRBJ2-5
DNA: TGTGCCAGTACCCCGGGGTCTCCTAGAGAGACCCAGTACTTC
CDR3: CASTPGSPRETQYF

D: TRBD2
size: -
V: TRBV4-1
J: TRBJ2-1
DNA: TGCGCCAGCAGCCAAGATCTCGGGCTAGCGGGAGGGCCGGTGTACAATGAGCAGTTCTTC
CDR3: CASSQDLGLAGGPVYNEQFF

D: TRBD2
size: -
V: TRBV19
J: TRBJ2-5
DNA: TGTGCCAGTAGTCCCGGGACTAGCGGCGTAGAGACCCAGTACTTC
CDR3: CASSPGTSGVETQYF

D: TRBD2
size: once
V: TRBV14
J: TRBJ2-3
DNA: TGTGCCAGCAGCCAAGAAGGATGGGGGGGAGATACGCAGTATTTT
CDR3: CASSQEGWGGDTQYF

D: TRBD1
size: -
V: TRBV6-6
J: TRBJ2-5
DNA: TGTGCCAGCAGTTATCCGGGGACAGGGAAAGAGACCCAGTACTTC
CDR3: CASSYPGTGKETQYF

D: -
size: -
V: TRBV2
J: TRBJ1-2
DNA: TGTGCCAGCAGTGGAGGGACTAACTATGGCTACACCTTC
CDR3: CASSGGTNYGYTF

D: -
size: -
V: TRBV4-3
J: TRBJ1-1
DNA: TGCGCCAGCAGTAAAAAGGGGAGGGACGCTGAAGCTTTCTTT
CDR3: CASSKKGRDAEAFF